Listed below are T cell receptor beta chains from one sample, sequenced in a study of cytomegalovirus exposure and HLA in healthy donors. Clones were sequenced by immunoSEQ multiplex PCR, and TCRdb holds only the in-frame ones, with some missing. This listing includes roughly 200,000 clones. The specimen sequenced was PBMCs. The source of these receptors is a man in his thirties or forties in good health and CMV-seronegative. Each CDR3 is given with its conserved first and last residue. D genes are given only for firm matches.

TRBV29-1	TRBJ1-4	TRBD1	CSATQGTLEKLFF
TRBV15	TRBJ1-1	-	CATSGLGGTEAFF
TRBV5-1	TRBJ2-3	-	CASSLGPGVGTDTQYF
TRBV5-1	TRBJ2-1	TRBD2	CASSPLTSGSGDEQFF
TRBV5-6	-	TRBD2	CASSLGWGGGLAYEQYF
TRBV5-1	TRBJ1-1	TRBD1	CASSPGQGVVGEAFF
TRBV7-7	TRBJ2-2	TRBD1	CASSHIRTGNTGELFF
TRBV18	TRBJ2-2	-	CASSPGQTSGELFF
TRBV27	TRBJ2-7	TRBD1	CAIRQGSSSYEQYF
TRBV5-1	TRBJ1-2	TRBD1	CASSLEGQVNYGYTF
TRBV9	TRBJ2-3	TRBD1	CASSVLTRGPDTQYF
TRBV9	TRBJ2-7	TRBD1	CASSPRTGSYEQYF
TRBV28	TRBJ1-2	TRBD1	CASSQQGQHNYGYTF
TRBV28	TRBJ2-7	TRBD2	CASTLGLAVPYEQYF
TRBV5-1	TRBJ2-3	TRBD2	CASSPEHSREGTQYF
TRBV5-1	TRBJ1-2	-	CASSSQEGSGYGYTF
TRBV11-2	TRBJ1-2	-	CASSFLYGYTF
TRBV7-9	TRBJ2-5	-	CASSFNGAETQYF
TRBV7-6	TRBJ1-6	-	CASSPPGNSPLHF
TRBV5-1	TRBJ2-7	-	CASSLSGQWDYEQYF
TRBV19	TRBJ1-5	-	CASSIESDLRGAQHF
TRBV2	TRBJ2-7	-	CASSEAPPGTFKSGEQYF
TRBV11-2	TRBJ1-6	-	CASSPSSSYNSPLHF
TRBV19	TRBJ2-1	-	CASTNQGNGNNEQFF
TRBV19	TRBJ1-1	TRBD1	CASSIDGPGQGGDTEAFF
TRBV18	TRBJ2-5	TRBD1	CASSPGTGQETQYF
TRBV2	TRBJ2-2	-	CASSDGRSPGGLFF
TRBV18	TRBJ1-4	-	CASSPPLGGNEKLFF
TRBV14	TRBJ2-3	TRBD2	CASSQRGGTSTDTQYF